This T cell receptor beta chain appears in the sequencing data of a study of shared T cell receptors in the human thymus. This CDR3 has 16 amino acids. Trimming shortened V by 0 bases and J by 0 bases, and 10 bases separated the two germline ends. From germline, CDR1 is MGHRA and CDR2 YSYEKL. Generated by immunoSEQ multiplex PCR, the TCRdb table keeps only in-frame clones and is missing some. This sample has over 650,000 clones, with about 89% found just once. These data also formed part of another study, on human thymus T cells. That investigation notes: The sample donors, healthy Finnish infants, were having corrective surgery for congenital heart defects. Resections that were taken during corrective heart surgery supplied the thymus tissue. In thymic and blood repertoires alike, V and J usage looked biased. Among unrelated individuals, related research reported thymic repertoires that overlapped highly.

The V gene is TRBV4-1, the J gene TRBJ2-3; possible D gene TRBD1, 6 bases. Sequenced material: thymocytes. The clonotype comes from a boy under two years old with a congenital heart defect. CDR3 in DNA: TGCGCCAGCAGCCAAGACGACAGGCATAGCACAGATACGCAGTATTTT. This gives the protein CASSQDDRHSTDTQYF.